Sequencing of this T cell receptor (beta chain) was carried out in a study of shared clonotypes between healthy human individuals. Findings and limits, study-wide: Across subsets, estimated richness was generally greater for naive than for memory populations.

The protocol was immunoSEQ multiplex PCR, while the TCRdb copy is restricted to in-frame clones and leaves out a portion. Among over 1.5 million clones listed, roughly 98% were seen once. In regard to this clone: The antigen is unknown.

Germline assignment: CDR1 SGHNT and CDR2 YYREEE (reference sequence). The V end lost 4 bases, the J end lost 1 base, and 18 bases lay between the germline ends. The CDR3 is made up of 16 amino acids. The sequenced sample was naive CD4+ T cells sorted from blood. The subset: CD45RA+ positively selected. This TCR was sampled from a man aged 25 to 45 in good health. The V and J genes are TRBV5-4 and TRBJ2-7, with D possibly being TRBD2 (5 bases). CDR3: CASSLRVGRFSYEQYF. Written as DNA, the CDR3 is TGTGCCAGCAGCCTGAGGGTCGGAAGATTTTCCTACGAGCAGTACTTC.